Listed below are T cell receptor beta chains from one sample, sequenced in a study of shared clonotypes between healthy human individuals. TCRdb keeps only in-frame clones here, not all; method: immunoSEQ multiplex PCR. This table has 850,000 to 1,200,000 clones, about 77% appearing once. Sequencing was carried out using memory CD4+ T cells sorted from blood. Receptor source: a man between 18 and 29 years old in good health. Each CDR3 is given with its conserved first and last residue. D genes are given only for firm matches. Only part of the rows carry a size: once, few, many, or a class if the clone is expanded.

cdr3_nt,cdr3_aa,j_call,clone_size,v_call,d_call
TGTGCCAGCAGCTCTGCCGGCGGCATCAATCAGCCCCAGCATTTT,CASSSAGGINQPQHF,TRBJ1-5,NA,TRBV5-6,NA
TGCGCCAGCAGCTTGGACGGGACAGGGGCCTACGAGCAGTACTTC,CASSLDGTGAYEQYF,TRBJ2-7,few,TRBV5-1,TRBD1
TGTGCCAGCAGCTTGGTGCAGATGAACACTGAAGCTTTCTTT,CASSLVQMNTEAFF,TRBJ1-1,few,TRBV5-4,NA
TGTGCCAGTAGTCTTCGGGGAGTCTATGGCTACACCTTC,CASSLRGVYGYTF,TRBJ1-2,NA,TRBV19,NA
TGTGCCACCTCGAAAGGGGACTCCTACGAGCAGTACTTC,CATSKGDSYEQYF,TRBJ2-7,NA,TRBV5-4,NA
TGCGCCAGCAGCCAAGCCGCGGGTAGCTCCTATGGCTACACCTTC,CASSQAAGSSYGYTF,TRBJ1-2,NA,TRBV4-3,NA
TGTGCCAGCAAGGGCGGGTTCACAGATACGCAGTATTTT,CASKGGFTDTQYF,TRBJ2-3,once,TRBV2,NA
TGCGCCAGCAGCTTGTTCAGTTCCTACGAGCAGTACTTC,CASSLFSSYEQYF,TRBJ2-7,NA,TRBV5-1,NA
TGTGCCAGCAGTTACTCCGGGGGCATCTCCTACAATGAGCAGTTCTTC,CASSYSGGISYNEQFF,TRBJ2-1,once,TRBV6-6,NA
TGTGCCAGCAGCTTACCGGGGAATTCACCCCTCCACTTT,CASSLPGNSPLHF,TRBJ1-6,NA,TRBV13,NA
TGCGCCAGCAGCTTGTCAGCGGGGGGCTACAATGAGCAGTTCTTC,CASSLSAGGYNEQFF,TRBJ2-1,NA,TRBV5-1,TRBD2
TGTGCCAGCAGTAAGGGAGGGGCAAAGAACACTGAAGCTTTCTTT,CASSKGGAKNTEAFF,TRBJ1-1,NA,TRBV6-1,NA
TGTGCCAGCAGTGGGACAGGCAAAAACATTCAGTACTTC,CASSGTGKNIQYF,TRBJ2-4,NA,TRBV28,TRBD1
TGTGCCAGCAGTTTGGGACAGGGGGGAGACACCATATATTTT,CASSLGQGGDTIYF,TRBJ1-3,medium-sized,TRBV13,TRBD1
TGTGCCAGCAGCGGCGGGACAGGGCTCAATCAGCCCCAGCATTTT,CASSGGTGLNQPQHF,TRBJ1-5,NA,TRBV5-8,TRBD1
TGTGCCAGCAGCTACGGGACAAACTCTGGAAACACCATATATTTT,CASSYGTNSGNTIYF,TRBJ1-3,once,TRBV7-6,NA
TGTGCCAGCAGCAGAGGGGAGGGGAACACTGAAGCTTTCTTT,CASSRGEGNTEAFF,TRBJ1-1,few,TRBV9,NA
TGTGCCAGCACCCCAGTGGGTTTTAACTATGGCTACACCTTC,CASTPVGFNYGYTF,TRBJ1-2,NA,TRBV6-5,NA
TGTGCCAGCAGTTATGGGGGGAACCAGCCCCAGCATTTT,CASSYGGNQPQHF,TRBJ1-5,NA,TRBV6-5,NA
TGTGCCAGCAGCCTGGACAGTGGTAATTCACCCCTCCACTTT,CASSLDSGNSPLHF,TRBJ1-6,few,TRBV5-4,NA
TGTGCCAGCAGCGGAGGGACTAGCCCCTACAATGAGCAGTTCTTC,CASSGGTSPYNEQFF,TRBJ2-1,once,TRBV9,TRBD2
TGTGCCAGCTCATCCCGACAGGGGCAAGATACGCAGTATTTT,CASSSRQGQDTQYF,TRBJ2-3,NA,TRBV18,TRBD1
TGTGCCAGCAGTGAAGGATCGATTCAGTACTTC,CASSEGSIQYF,TRBJ2-4,NA,TRBV2,NA
TGTGCCAGCAGCTCAGGACAGCCGAACACTGAAGCTTTCTTT,CASSSGQPNTEAFF,TRBJ1-1,once,TRBV7-8,NA
TGTGCCACCGACAGCCTTCCAATTAGGACCCAGTACTTC,CATDSLPIRTQYF,TRBJ2-5,NA,TRBV28,NA
TGTGCCAGCAGTGAGGACAGGGGGGAAGATACGCAGTATTTT,CASSEDRGEDTQYF,TRBJ2-3,NA,TRBV2,TRBD1
TGTGCCAGCAGCCCCTGGGGGGGGGTAGCTTTCTTT,CASSPWGGVAFF,TRBJ1-1,NA,TRBV9,NA
TGTGCCAGCAGCCTCGACAGGGACTCTGGAAACACCATATATTTT,CASSLDRDSGNTIYF,TRBJ1-3,NA,TRBV6-1,TRBD1
TGCGCCAGCAGCTTGGGACGACCGGTTACAGATACGCAGTATTTT,CASSLGRPVTDTQYF,TRBJ2-3,NA,TRBV5-1,NA